The 13 T cell receptor beta chains below all came from one sample that was sequenced in a study of vaccination effects on CD4 cells after COVID-19. The authors isolated CD4+ T cells after about eleven days of culture. Each person got two doses of an mRNA SARS-CoV-2 vaccine, BNT162b2 or mRNA-1273. No antigen has been assigned to these receptors. The protocol was immunoSEQ multiplex PCR, while the TCRdb copy is restricted to in-frame clones and leaves out a portion. Of tens of thousands of clones listed, about 74% are singletons. Sequences were derived from CD4+ T cells from PBMCs cultured without peptide, sampled after COVID-19 vaccination. These receptors were obtained from a human donor who received a COVID-19 vaccine.

V and J are TRBV19 and TRBJ2-4; 11 bases align to TRBD1. The CDR3 has 19 residues. Germline CDR1 LNHDA, CDR2 SQIVND (reference sequence). Trimming at V came to 0 bases and at J to 0 bases, leaving 7 bases not matched to a gene. The CDR3 DNA follows: TGTGCCAGTAGTATAGACCTTGGACAGGGGGCACTAGCCAAAAACATTCAGTACTTC. Translating it yields CASSIDLGQGALAKNIQYF.

This chain links TRBV7-3 with TRBJ2-2; D might be TRBD1 (5 bases). The CDR3 consists of 15 residues. In germline, CDR1 is SGHTA, CDR2 FQGTGA. Trimming left V 5 bases short and J 0 bases short, with 10 bases between. The CDR3 loop reads CASSLDSSNTGELFF. In nucleotides, the CDR3 is TGTGCCAGCAGCCTAGACAGTTCGAACACCGGGGAGCTGTTTTTT.

This clone was seen just once. The gene calls are TRBV6-2 or TRBV6-3 and TRBJ1-5; the D gene is possibly TRBD1 (5 bases). Looked up from germline, CDR1 is MNHEY and CDR2 is SVGEGT. The V gene lost 0 bases and the J gene lost 7 bases, with 16 bases spanning the gap. The CDR3 runs 16 residues. CDR3 region: CASSYSPRGIGQPQHF. DNA of the CDR3: TGTGCCAGCAGTTACTCTCCCCGGGGGATAGGGCAGCCCCAGCATTTT.

The chain links TRBV6-1 to TRBJ2-5, with D tentatively TRBD1 or TRBD2 (5 bases each). V lost 4 bases and J 5 bases, leaving 20 bases between the germline ends. Germline CDR1 and CDR2: MNHNS and SASEGT. CDR3 size: 16 residues. CDR3 bases: TGTGCCAGCAGTGCATTTCTCGGGGCGGATGGGGAGACCCAGTACTTC. This translates into CASSAFLGADGETQYF.

The genes are TRBV4-3 and TRBJ2-3, with 10 positions matching TRBD1. Germline V gene data show CDR1 as LGHNA and CDR2 as YSLEER. CDR3 length: 19 residues. Trimming cost V 3 bases and J 2 bases; bases outside gene matches: 14. The CDR3 loop reads CASSQRQGASIDNTDTQYF. CDR3 sequence (DNA): TGCGCCAGCAGCCAGAGACAGGGGGCGTCCATAGACAACACAGATACGCAGTATTTT.

The table lists this clone with a count of one. V is TRBV9 and J is TRBJ2-2, with 7 bases aligning to TRBD2. V was clipped by 0 bases and J by 1 base; unmatched bases: 6. Germline CDR1 and CDR2: SGDLS and YYNGEE. This CDR3 comprises 17 residues. CDR3 residues: CASSVAMGGWNTGELFF. The CDR3 DNA sequence: TGTGCCAGCAGCGTAGCGATGGGGGGGTGGAACACCGGGGAGCTGTTTTTT.

The genes are TRBV5-3 and TRBJ1-2; D is uncertain. TRBV5-3 is an ORF, with its function uncertain. The CDR3 runs 14 residues. Trimming took off 1 base at V and 4 bases at J, with 11 bases between the two ends. Here the CDR3 reads CARSLFPHLYGYTF. DNA for the CDR3: TGTGCCAGAAGCTTGTTCCCACACCTCTATGGCTACACCTTC.

This chain links TRBV5-5 with TRBJ2-7; D possibly matches TRBD1 or TRBD2 (5 bases each). Trimming removed 6 bases from V and 2 bases from J, with 18 bases in between. Germline loops: CDR1 SGHKS, CDR2 YYEKEE (reference sequence). The CDR3 contains 15 residues. The DNA of the CDR3 is TGTGCCAGCAACCCTAATGACGGGGACCCCTACGAGCAGTACGTC. This translates into CASNPNDGDPYEQYV.

V usage is TRBV6-5 and J usage is TRBJ1-4; TRBD1 aligns across 8 bases. This CDR3 is built from 15 residues. Unmatched junction bases numbered 6, after V lost 5 bases and J lost 4 bases. Germline V CDR1 and CDR2: MNHEY, SVGAGI. The CDR3 sequence is CASSTRDRRNEKLFF. The CDR3 DNA reads as TGTGCCAGCAGTACAAGGGACAGGCGTAATGAAAAACTGTTTTTT.

The genes are TRBV14 and TRBJ2-7; D might be TRBD1 (5 bases). Trimming cost V 3 bases and J 6 bases, with 21 bases left between them. The CDR3 is 16 amino acids. Germline-derived CDR1 and CDR2 are SGHDN and FVKESK. CDR3 loop: CASSQLGVTPKVEQYV. DNA of the CDR3: TGTGCCAGCAGCCAGCTAGGGGTGACCCCGAAGGTCGAGCAGTACGTC.

The chain recombines TRBV5-4 with TRBJ2-6; TRBD1 agrees at 7 bases. V trimming: 3 bases; J trimming: 0 bases; junction bases outside the gene matches: 9. The CDR3 has 18 amino acids. CDR1 is SGHNT, CDR2 YYREEE, per germline (reference sequence). CDR3 region: CASSSTGASNSGANVLTF. CDR3 in DNA: TGTGCCAGCAGCTCCACAGGGGCGTCAAACTCTGGGGCCAACGTCCTGACTTTC.

This clone was counted a single time. This rearrangement joins TRBV6-5 to TRBJ2-5, with D tentatively TRBD2 (7 bases). V shed 3 bases and J shed 5 bases, with 16 bases lying between them. The CDR3 length is 15 residues. Germline lookup yields CDR1 MNHEY and CDR2 SVGAGI. The CDR3 protein is CASSYEGGGGETQYF. The DNA of the CDR3 is TGTGCCAGCAGTTATGAGGGAGGGGGTGGGGAGACCCAGTACTTC.

V gene TRBV10-3 combines with J gene TRBJ2-1; either TRBD1 or TRBD2 may fit D (5 bases each). V was pared by 6 bases and J by 2 bases, with 11 bases between. CDR1 ENHRY and CDR2 SYGVKD come from the germline V gene. The length of the CDR3 is 14 residues. CDR3 bases: TGTGCCATCAGCTTTGGGACGGCCTACAATGAGCAGTTCTTC. This encodes CAISFGTAYNEQFF.